These 11 T cell receptor beta chains were all obtained from the same sample, sequenced in a study of shared clonotypes between healthy human individuals. Data came from immunoSEQ multiplex PCR; TCRdb stores just in-frame clones and leaves some out. The repertoire holds about 1.5 million clones, with around 98% as singletons. The specimen sequenced was naive CD4+ T cells sorted from blood. As for subset: CD45RA+ positively selected. Receptor source: a man aged 30-40 years in good health.

The chain couples TRBV4-1 to TRBJ1-4; tentative D call: TRBD1 (5 bases). Trimming stripped 4 bases from V and 5 bases from J, with 8 bases between. Germline loops: CDR1 MGHRA, CDR2 YSYEKL. CDR3 length equals 13 residues. CDR3 region: CASSPRQNEKLFF. CDR3 coding DNA: TGCGCCAGCAGCCCCCGACAGAATGAAAAACTGTTTTTT.

Remarks on this clone: The same CDR3 is also encoded by other DNA sequences in this sample. The rearrangement uses TRBV15 and TRBJ2-5; D is ambiguous. The V end lost 0 bases, the J end lost 2 bases, and 4 bases lay between the germline ends. The length of the CDR3 is 13 residues. Germline V gene sequence: CDR1 LNHNV, CDR2 YYDKDF (reference sequence). CDR3 amino acids: CATSRDRQETQYF. Written as DNA, the CDR3 is TGTGCCACCAGCAGAGACCGACAAGAGACCCAGTACTTC.

The chain recombines TRBV9 with TRBJ2-1; D is undetermined. Germline V lookup: CDR1 SGDLS, CDR2 YYNGEE. The CDR3 has 14 amino acids. V was shortened by 0 bases and J by 10 bases, with 14 bases between the two germline ends. CDR3 loop: CASSVVSLLGEQFF. CDR3 sequence (DNA): TGTGCCAGCAGCGTAGTAAGCCTGTTGGGGGAGCAGTTCTTC.

This sequence joins TRBV7-9 and TRBJ2-5; no reliable D call. The CDR3 is 15 amino acids. CDR1 is SEHNR and CDR2 is FQNEAQ in the germline V gene (reference sequence). V was clipped by 5 bases and J by 5 bases, with 18 bases between them. CDR3 amino acids: CASSPRPTPGETQYF. CDR3 DNA sequence: TGTGCCAGCAGCCCCCGACCGACTCCCGGGGAGACCCAGTACTTC. Drawing the rest from reference TRBV7-9 and TRBJ2-5, the complete variable domain is DTGVSQNPRHKITKRGQNVTFRCDPISEHNRLYWYRQTLGQGPEFLTYFQNEAQLEKSRLLSDRFSAERPKGSFSTLEIQRTEQGDSAMYLCASSPRPTPGETQYFGPGTRLLVL.

The gene calls are TRBV18 and TRBJ1-4; D is possibly TRBD1 (6 bases). The CDR3 runs 16 residues. Between the trimmed V and J ends, which lost 3 bases and 0 bases, there was a span of 11 bases. Germline CDR1 KGHSH, CDR2 LQKENI. CDR3 nucleotides: TGTGCCAGCTCACCCTCACAGGGTGCAACTAATGAAAAACTGTTTTTT. Protein: CASSPSQGATNEKLFF.

The V gene is TRBV11-3, the J gene TRBJ2-7, with D hard to call. The CDR3 has 17 residues. V was clipped by 0 bases and J by 1 base, with 16 bases between them. Germline assignment: CDR1 SGHNT and CDR2 YENEEA. CDR3 protein: CASSLDPETQYSYEQYF. As DNA, the CDR3 is TGTGCCAGCAGCTTAGATCCTGAGACGCAGTATTCCTACGAGCAGTACTTC.

The rearrangement joins TRBV7-9 to TRBJ1-1; 10 bases fit TRBD1. V was clipped by 5 bases and J by 4 bases; unmatched bases: 7. This CDR3 spans 15 amino acids. Germline lookup yields CDR1 SEHNR and CDR2 FQNEAQ (reference sequence). CDR3 loop: CASSTRQGAGTEAFF. In nucleotides, the CDR3 is TGTGCCAGCAGCACCCGACAGGGGGCGGGCACTGAAGCTTTCTTT.

The chain joins TRBV6-1 to TRBJ1-2; TRBD1 aligns across 7 bases. CDR1 is MNHNS, CDR2 SASEGT, per germline. V gave up 5 bases and J gave up 2 bases; unmatched junction bases: 5. This CDR3 has 14 residues. The CDR3 DNA reads TGTGCCAGCAGTTCAGGGGGATCCAACTATGGCTACACCTTC. Amino acids: CASSSGGSNYGYTF.

The table lists this clone with a few counts. The J gene is TRBJ1-1, the V gene TRBV11-1, with D uncertain. The germline V gene has CDR1 SGHAT and CDR2 FQDESV (reference sequence). V was trimmed by 1 base and J by 0 bases, leaving 3 bases between them. The CDR3 has 13 residues. The CDR3 coding sequence is TGTGCCAGCAGCTTAGAGATGAACACTGAAGCTTTCTTT. Translated: CASSLEMNTEAFF. The whole variable domain, remainder taken from reference TRBV11-1 and TRBJ1-1, is EAEVAQSPRYKITEKSQAVAFWCDPISGHATLYWYRQILGQGPELLVQFQDESVVDDSQLPKDRFSAERLKGVDSTLKIQPAELGDSAMYLCASSLEMNTEAFFGQGTRLTVV.

The chain combines TRBV19 with TRBJ1-1, with D tentatively TRBD1 (6 bases). Between the trimmed V and J ends, which lost 4 bases and 1 base, there was a span of 10 bases. This CDR3 is built from 14 residues. Germline CDR1 reads LNHDA; CDR2 reads SQIVND (reference sequence). The CDR3 is CASSSQGRNTEAFF. The CDR3 nucleotides read TGTGCCAGTAGTAGCCAGGGGAGGAACACTGAAGCTTTCTTT.

V gene TRBV25-1 combines with J gene TRBJ1-2; 9 nucleotides agree with TRBD1. CDR3 length: 15 residues. Trimming took 6 bases from V and 7 from J; bases not matched to a gene: 12. Germline assignment: CDR1 MGHDK and CDR2 SYGVNS. In DNA, the CDR3 is TGTGCCAGCAGCCCAAGGGGGGGGACAGGGCGTGGCTACACCTTC. Translated: CASSPRGGTGRGYTF.